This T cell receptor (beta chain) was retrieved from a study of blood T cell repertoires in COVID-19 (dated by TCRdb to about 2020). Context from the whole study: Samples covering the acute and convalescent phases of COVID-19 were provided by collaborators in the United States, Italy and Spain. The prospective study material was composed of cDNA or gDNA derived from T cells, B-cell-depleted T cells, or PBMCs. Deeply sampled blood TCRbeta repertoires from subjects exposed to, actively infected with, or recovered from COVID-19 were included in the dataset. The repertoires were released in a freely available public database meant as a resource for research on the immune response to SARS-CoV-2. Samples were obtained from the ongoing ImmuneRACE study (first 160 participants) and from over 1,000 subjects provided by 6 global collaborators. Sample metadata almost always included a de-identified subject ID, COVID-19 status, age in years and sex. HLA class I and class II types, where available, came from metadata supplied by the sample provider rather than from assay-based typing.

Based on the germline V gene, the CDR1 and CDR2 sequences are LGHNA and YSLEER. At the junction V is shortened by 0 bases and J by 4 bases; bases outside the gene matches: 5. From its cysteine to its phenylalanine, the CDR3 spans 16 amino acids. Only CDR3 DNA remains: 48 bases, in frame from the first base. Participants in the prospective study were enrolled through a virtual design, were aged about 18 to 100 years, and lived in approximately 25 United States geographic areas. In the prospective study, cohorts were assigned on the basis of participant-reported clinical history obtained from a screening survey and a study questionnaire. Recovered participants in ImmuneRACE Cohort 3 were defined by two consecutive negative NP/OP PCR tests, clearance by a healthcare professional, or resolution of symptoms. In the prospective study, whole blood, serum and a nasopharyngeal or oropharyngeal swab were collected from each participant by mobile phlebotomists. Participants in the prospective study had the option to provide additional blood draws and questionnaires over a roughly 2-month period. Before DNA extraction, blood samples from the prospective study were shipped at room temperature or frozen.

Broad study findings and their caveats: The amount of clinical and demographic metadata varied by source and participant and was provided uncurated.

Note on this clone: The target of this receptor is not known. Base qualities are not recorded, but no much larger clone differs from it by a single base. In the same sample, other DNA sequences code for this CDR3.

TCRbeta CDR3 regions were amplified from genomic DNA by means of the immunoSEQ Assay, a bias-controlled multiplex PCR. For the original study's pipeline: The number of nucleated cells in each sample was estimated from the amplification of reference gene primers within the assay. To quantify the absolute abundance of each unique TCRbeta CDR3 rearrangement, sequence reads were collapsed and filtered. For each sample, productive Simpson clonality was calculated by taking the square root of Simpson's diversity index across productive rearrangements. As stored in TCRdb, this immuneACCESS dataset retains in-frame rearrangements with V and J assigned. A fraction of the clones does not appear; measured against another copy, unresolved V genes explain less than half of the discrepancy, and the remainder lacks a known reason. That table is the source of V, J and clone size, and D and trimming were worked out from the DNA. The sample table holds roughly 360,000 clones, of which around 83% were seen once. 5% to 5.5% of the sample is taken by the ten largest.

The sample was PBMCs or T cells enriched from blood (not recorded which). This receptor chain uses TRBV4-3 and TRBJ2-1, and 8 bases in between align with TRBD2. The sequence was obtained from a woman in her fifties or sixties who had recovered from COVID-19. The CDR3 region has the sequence CASSQDRAGAYNEQFF. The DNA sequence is TGCGCCAGCAGCCAAGATAGAGCGGGAGCGTACAATGAGCAGTTCTTC.